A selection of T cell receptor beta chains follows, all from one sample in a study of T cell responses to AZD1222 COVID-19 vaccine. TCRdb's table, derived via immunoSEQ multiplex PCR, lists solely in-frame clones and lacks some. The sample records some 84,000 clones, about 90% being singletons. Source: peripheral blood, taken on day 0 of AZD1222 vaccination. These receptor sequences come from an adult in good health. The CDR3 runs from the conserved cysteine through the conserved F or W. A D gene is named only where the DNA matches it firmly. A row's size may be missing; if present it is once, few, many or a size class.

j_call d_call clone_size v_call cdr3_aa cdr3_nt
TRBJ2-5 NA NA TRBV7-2 CASSRGMTQYF TGTGCCAGCAGCCGCGGGATGACCCAGTACTTC
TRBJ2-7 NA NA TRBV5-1 CASSQHDEQYF TGCGCCAGCAGCCAACATGATGAGCAGTACTTC
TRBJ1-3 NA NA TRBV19 CASNRQVSGNTIYF TGTGCCAGTAATCGACAGGTCTCTGGAAACACCATATATTTT
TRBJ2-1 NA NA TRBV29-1 CSVAIGAAWTEQFF TGCAGCGTTGCAATAGGAGCTGCGTGGACTGAGCAGTTCTTC
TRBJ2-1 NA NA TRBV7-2 CASSLGQGRYNEQFF TGTGCCAGCAGCTTAGGCCAGGGGAGGTATAATGAGCAGTTCTTC
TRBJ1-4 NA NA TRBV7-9 CASSLGGAPEKLFF TGTGCCAGCAGCTTAGGGGGGGCGCCTGAAAAACTGTTTTTT
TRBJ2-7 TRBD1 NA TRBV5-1 CASTRQGVTYEQYF TGCGCCAGCACCCGACAGGGAGTGACCTACGAGCAGTACTTC
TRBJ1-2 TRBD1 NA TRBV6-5 CASSWMDRVNGYTF TGTGCCAGCAGTTGGATGGACAGGGTGAATGGCTACACCTTC
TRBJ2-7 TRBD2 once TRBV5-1 CASSLAGGTYEQYF TGCGCCAGCAGCTTAGCGGGAGGGACCTACGAGCAGTACTTC
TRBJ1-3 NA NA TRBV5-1 CASSSREGRPGNTIYF TGCGCCAGCAGCTCTCGGGAGGGGAGGCCTGGAAACACCATATATTTT
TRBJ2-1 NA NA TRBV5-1 CASSFFLPVDRQDPYNEQFF TGCGCCAGCAGCTTTTTTCTACCGGTAGATCGGCAGGACCCCTACAATGAGCAGTTCTTC
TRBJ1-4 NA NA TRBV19 CASSPRDLPREKLFF TGTGCCAGTAGTCCGCGGGATCTCCCACGAGAAAAACTGTTTTTT
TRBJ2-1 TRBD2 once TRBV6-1 CASSELLAAQYNEQFF TGTGCCAGCAGTGAACTACTAGCGGCACAATACAATGAGCAGTTCTTC
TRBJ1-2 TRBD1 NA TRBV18 CASTTDRTGGGYTF TGTGCCAGCACTACCGACCGGACAGGGGGCGGCTACACCTTC
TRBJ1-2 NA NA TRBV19 CASSIPGQNYGYTF TGTGCCAGTAGTATCCCGGGCCAAAACTATGGCTACACCTTC
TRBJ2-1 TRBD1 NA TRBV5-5 CASSPLGQGTEQFF TGTGCCAGCAGCCCCCTAGGACAGGGGACTGAGCAGTTCTTC
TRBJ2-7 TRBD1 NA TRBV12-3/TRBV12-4 CASTHDRGHEQYF TGTGCCAGCACCCATGACAGGGGCCACGAGCAGTACTTC
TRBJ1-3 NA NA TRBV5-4 CASSLGRSGNTIYF TGTGCCAGCAGCTTGGGGAGATCTGGAAACACCATATATTTT
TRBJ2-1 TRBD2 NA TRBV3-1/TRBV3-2 CASSLSGSSYNEQFF TGTGCCAGCAGCCTTAGCGGGAGCTCCTACAATGAGCAGTTCTTC
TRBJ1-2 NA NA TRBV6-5 CASSYIMGEGIYGYTF TGTGCCAGCAGTTACATCATGGGGGAGGGGATCTATGGCTACACCTTC
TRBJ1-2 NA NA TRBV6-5 CASSSRDNGHYGYTF TGTGCCAGCAGTTCCCGGGACAATGGGCACTATGGCTACACCTTC
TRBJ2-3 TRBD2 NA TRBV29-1 CSVLMGLANTDTQYF TGCAGCGTGCTTATGGGACTAGCGAACACAGATACGCAGTATTTT
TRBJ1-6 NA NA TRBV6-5 CASSSEVYNSPLHF TGTGCCAGCAGTTCGGAGGTCTATAATTCACCCCTCCACTTT
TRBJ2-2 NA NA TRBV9 CASSVELATGELFF TGTGCCAGCAGCGTAGAACTAGCCACCGGGGAGCTGTTTTTT
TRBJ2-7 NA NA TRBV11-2 CASSLEAYEQYF TGTGCCAGCAGCTTAGAGGCCTACGAGCAGTACTTC
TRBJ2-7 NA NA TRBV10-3 CAISESVVAVDSYEQYF TGTGCCATCAGTGAGAGTGTGGTAGCGGTGGACTCCTACGAGCAGTACTTC
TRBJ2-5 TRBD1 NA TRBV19 CASSIAGQGIRLGKETQYF TGTGCCAGTAGTATAGCGGGACAGGGGATCCGGCTTGGGAAAGAGACCCAGTACTTC
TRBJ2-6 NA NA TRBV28 CASSSQTLPGANVLTF TGTGCCAGCAGTTCCCAAACCCTCCCTGGGGCCAACGTCCTGACTTTC
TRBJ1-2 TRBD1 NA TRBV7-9 CASSPGTEAYGYTF TGTGCCAGCAGCCCCGGGACAGAGGCCTATGGCTACACCTTC
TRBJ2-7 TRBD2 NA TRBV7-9 CASRSSGTSGRENEQYF TGTGCCAGCAGGTCTTCCGGGACTAGCGGGAGGGAAAACGAACAGTACTTC
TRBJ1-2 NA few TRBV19 CASIGRGKDYGYTF TGTGCCAGTATCGGGAGAGGGAAAGACTATGGCTACACCTTC
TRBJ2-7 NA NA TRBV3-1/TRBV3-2 CASRDGGRGVYF TGTGCCAGCAGGGACGGAGGCAGGGGGGTGTACTTC
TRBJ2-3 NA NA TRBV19 CASSIIRDPTRRDTQYF TGTGCCAGTAGTATTATCCGGGACCCAACTCGGCGAGATACGCAGTATTTT